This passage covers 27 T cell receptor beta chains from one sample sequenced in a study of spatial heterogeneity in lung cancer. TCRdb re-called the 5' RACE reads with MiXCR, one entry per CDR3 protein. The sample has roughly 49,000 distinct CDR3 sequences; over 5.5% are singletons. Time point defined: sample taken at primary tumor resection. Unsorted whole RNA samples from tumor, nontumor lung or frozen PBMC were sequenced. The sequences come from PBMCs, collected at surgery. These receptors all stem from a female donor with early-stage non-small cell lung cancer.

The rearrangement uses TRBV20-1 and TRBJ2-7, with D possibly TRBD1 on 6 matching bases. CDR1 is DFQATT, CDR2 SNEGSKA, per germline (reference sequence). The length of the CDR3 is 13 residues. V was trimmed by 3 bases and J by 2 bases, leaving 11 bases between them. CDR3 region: CSASDRHTYEQYF. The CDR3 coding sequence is TGCAGTGCTAGCGACAGGCACACCTACGAGCAGTACTTC.

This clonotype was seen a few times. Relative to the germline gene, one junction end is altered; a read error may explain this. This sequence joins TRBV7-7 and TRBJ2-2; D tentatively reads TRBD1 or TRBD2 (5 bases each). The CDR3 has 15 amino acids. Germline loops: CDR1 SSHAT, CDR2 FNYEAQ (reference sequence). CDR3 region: CASSLGTGNTGELFF. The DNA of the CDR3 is TGTGCTAGCAGCTTAGGGACGGGGAACACCGGGGAGCTGTTTTTT.

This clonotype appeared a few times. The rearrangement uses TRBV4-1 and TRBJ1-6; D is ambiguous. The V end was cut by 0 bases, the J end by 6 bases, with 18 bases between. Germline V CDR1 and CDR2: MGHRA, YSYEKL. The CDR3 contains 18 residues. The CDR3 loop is CASSQEGYRSLINSPLHF. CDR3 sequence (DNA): TGCGCCAGCAGCCAAGAGGGGTACCGAAGCCTCATTAATTCACCCCTCCACTTT.

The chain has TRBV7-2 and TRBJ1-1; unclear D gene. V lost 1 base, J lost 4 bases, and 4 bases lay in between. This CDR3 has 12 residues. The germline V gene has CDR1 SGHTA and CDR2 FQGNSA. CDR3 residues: CASSLGSTEAFF. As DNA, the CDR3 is TGTGCCAGCAGCTTAGGGTCCACTGAAGCTTTCTTT.

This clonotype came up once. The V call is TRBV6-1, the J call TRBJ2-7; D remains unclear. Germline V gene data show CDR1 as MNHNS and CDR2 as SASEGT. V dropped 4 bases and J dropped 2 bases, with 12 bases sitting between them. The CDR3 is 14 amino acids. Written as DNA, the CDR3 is TGTGCCAGCAGTGTTATGGGTGGAACCTACGAGCAGTACTTC. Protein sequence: CASSVMGGTYEQYF.

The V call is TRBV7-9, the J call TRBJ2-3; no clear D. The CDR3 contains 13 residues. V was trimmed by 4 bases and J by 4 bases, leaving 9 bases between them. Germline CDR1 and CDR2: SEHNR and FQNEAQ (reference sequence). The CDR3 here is CASSSDGADTQYF. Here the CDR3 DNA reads TGTGCCAGCAGCTCAGACGGTGCAGATACGCAGTATTTT.

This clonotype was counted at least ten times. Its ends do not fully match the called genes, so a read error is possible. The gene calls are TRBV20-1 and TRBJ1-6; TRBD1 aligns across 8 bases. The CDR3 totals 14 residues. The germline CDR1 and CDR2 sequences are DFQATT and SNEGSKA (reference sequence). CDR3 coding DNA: TGCAGTGCAAGAGGGTGGACAGGGACTTCACCCCTCCACTTT. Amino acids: CSARGWTGTSPLHF.

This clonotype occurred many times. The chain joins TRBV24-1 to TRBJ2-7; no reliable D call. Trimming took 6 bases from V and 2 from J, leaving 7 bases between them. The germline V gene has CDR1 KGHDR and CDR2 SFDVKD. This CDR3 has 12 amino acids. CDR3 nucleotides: TGTGCCACCAGTTCCGTAACCTACGAGCAGTACTTC. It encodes CATSSVTYEQYF.

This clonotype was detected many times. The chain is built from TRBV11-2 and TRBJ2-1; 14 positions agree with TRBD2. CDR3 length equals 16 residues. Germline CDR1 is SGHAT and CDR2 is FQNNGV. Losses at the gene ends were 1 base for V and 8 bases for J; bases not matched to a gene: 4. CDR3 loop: CASSLGRLAGGYEQFF. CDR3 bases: TGTGCCAGCAGCTTAGGAAGACTAGCGGGGGGGTATGAGCAGTTCTTC.

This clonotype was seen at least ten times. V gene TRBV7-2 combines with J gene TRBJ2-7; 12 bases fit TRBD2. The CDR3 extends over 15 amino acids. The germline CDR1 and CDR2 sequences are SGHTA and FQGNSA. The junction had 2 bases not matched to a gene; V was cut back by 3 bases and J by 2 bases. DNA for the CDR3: TGTGCCAGCAGCTTCGGACTAGCGGGGACCTACGAGCAGTACTTC. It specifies CASSFGLAGTYEQYF. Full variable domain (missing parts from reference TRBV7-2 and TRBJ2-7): GAGVSQSPSNKVTEKGKDVELRCDPISGHTALYWYRQSLGQGLEFLIYFQGNSAPDKSGLPSDRFSAERTGGSVSTLTIQRTQQEDSAVYLCASSFGLAGTYEQYFGPGTRLTVT.

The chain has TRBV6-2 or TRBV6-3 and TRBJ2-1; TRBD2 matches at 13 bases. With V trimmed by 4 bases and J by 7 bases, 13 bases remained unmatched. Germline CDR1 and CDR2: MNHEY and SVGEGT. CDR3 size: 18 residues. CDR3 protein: CASSLGLAGFAGLNEQFF. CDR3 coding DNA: TGTGCCAGCAGTTTGGGACTAGCGGGGTTCGCGGGTCTTAATGAGCAGTTCTTC.

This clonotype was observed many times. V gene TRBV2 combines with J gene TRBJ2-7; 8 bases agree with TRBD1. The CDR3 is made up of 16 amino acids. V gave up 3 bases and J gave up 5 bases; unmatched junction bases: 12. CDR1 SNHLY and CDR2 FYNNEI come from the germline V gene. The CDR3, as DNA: TGTGCCAGCAGTGAGGGGACAGGCCCCCTGAGGAACGAGCAGTACTTC. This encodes CASSEGTGPLRNEQYF.

For the CDR3, the DNA is TGTGCCAGCAGCCTTGACCGGAGTAGCTCCTACGAGCAGTACTTC. Amino acids: CASSLDRSSSYEQYF. The chain combines TRBV7-9 with TRBJ2-7, with D unresolved. CDR1 and CDR2 from the germline V gene are SEHNR and FQNEAQ (reference sequence). Deletions cut 5 bases from V and 0 bases from J, with 14 bases between. The CDR3 is 15 amino acids.

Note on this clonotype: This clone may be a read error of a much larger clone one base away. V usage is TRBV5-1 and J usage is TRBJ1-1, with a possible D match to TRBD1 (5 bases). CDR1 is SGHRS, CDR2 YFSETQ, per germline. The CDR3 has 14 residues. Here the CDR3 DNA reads TGCGTCAGCAGCCCAGGGTGGGGCGGCACTGAAGCTTTCTTT. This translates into CVSSPGWGGTEAFF.

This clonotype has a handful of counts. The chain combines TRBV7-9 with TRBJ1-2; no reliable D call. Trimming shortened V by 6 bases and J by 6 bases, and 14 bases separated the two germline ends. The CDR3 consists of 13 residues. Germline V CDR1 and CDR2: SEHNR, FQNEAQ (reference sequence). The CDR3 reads CASRPGPSHGYTF. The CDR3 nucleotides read TGTGCCAGCAGACCTGGCCCTTCCCATGGCTACACCTTC.

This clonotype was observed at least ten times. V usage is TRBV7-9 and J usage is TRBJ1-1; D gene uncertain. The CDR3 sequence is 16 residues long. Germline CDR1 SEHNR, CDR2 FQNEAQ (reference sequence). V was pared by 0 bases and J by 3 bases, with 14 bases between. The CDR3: CASSLALRGRDTEAFF. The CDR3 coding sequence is TGTGCCAGCAGCTTAGCTCTTCGGGGAAGGGACACTGAAGCTTTCTTT.

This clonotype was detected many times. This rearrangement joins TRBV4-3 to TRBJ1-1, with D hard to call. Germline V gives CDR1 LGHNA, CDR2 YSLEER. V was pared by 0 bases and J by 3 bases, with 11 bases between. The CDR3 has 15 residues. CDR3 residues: CASSQDPHTYTEAFF. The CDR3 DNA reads TGCGCCAGCAGCCAAGATCCTCACACGTACACTGAAGCTTTCTTT.

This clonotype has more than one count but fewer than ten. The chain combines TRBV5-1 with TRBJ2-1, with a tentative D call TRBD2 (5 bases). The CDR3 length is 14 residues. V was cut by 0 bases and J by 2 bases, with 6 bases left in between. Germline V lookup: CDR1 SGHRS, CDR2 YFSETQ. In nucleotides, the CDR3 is TGCGCCAGCAGCTTGGAAGCGGCCTACAATGAGCAGTTCTTC. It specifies CASSLEAAYNEQFF.

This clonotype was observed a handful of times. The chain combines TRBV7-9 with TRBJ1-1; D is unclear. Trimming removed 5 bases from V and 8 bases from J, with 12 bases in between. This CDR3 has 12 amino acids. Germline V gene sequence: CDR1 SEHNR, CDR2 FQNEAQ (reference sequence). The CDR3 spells CASSLGAGEAFF. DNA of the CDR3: TGTGCCAGCAGCCTAGGTGCGGGAGAAGCTTTCTTT.

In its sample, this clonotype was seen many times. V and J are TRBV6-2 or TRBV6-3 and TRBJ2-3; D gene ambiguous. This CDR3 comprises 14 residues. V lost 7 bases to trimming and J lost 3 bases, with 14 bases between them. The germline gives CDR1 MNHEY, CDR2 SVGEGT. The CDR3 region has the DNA TGTGCCAGCAAGAGTGTGGGGTGGACAGATACGCAGTATTTT. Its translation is CASKSVGWTDTQYF.

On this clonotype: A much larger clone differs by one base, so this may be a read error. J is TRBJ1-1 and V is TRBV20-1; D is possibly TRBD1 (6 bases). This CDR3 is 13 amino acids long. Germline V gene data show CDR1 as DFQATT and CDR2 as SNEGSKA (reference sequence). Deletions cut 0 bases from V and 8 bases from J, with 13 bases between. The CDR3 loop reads CSAREVGAGEAFF. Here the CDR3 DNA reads TGCAGTGCTAGAGAGGTGGGGGCAGGGGAAGCTTTCTTT.

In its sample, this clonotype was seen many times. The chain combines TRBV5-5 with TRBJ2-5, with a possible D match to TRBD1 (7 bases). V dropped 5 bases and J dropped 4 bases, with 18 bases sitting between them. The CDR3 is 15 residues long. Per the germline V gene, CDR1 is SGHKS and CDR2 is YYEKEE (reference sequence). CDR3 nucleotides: TGTGCCAGCAGTCCGCCGGCAGGGGGGTCAGAGACCCAGTACTTC. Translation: CASSPPAGGSETQYF.

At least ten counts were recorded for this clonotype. For the CDR3, the DNA is TGTGCCAGCAGTTACTCCGGGAATACGCAGTATTTT. It yields the protein CASSYSGNTQYF. This rearrangement joins TRBV6-2 or TRBV6-3 to TRBJ2-3; tentatively, D is TRBD2 (5 bases). This CDR3 spans 12 amino acids. V was shortened by 0 bases and J by 7 bases, with 5 bases between the two germline ends. Germline CDR1 is MNHEY and CDR2 is SVGEGT.

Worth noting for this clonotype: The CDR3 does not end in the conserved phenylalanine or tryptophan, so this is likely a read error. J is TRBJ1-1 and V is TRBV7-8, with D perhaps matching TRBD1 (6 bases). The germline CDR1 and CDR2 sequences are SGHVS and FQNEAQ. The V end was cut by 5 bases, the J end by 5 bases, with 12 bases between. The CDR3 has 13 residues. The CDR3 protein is CASSIQGRTEAFS. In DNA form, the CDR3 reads TGTGCCAGCAGCATACAGGGTCGGACTGAAGCTTTCTCT.

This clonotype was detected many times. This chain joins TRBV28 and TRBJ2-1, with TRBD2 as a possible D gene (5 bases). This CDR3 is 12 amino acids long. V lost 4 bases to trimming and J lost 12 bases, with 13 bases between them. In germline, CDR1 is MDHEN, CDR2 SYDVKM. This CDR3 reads CASSSRGKAQFF. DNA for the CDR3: TGTGCCAGCAGTTCTCGGGGTAAAGCGCAGTTCTTC. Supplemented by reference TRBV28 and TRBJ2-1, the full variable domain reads DVKVTQSSRYLVKRTGEKVFLECVQDMDHENMFWYRQDPGLGLRLIYFSYDVKMKEKGDIPEGYSVSREKKERFSLILESASTNQTSMYLCASSSRGKAQFFGPGTRLTVL.

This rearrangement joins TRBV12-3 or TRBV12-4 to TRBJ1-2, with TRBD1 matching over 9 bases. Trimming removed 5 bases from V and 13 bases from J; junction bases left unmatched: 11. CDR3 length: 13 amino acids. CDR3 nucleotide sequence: TGTGCCAGCAGTGGACAGGGGACGCCCAGTCTCACCTTC. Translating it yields CASSGQGTPSLTF.

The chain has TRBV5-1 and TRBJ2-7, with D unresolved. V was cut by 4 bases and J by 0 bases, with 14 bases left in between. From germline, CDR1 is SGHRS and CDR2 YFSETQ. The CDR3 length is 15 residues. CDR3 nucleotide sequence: TGCGCCAGCAGCATGTCCGGGCTCAGCTCCTACGAGCAGTACTTC. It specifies CASSMSGLSSYEQYF. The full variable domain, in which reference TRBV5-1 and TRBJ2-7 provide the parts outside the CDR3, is KAGVTQTPRYLIKTRGQQVTLSCSPISGHRSVSWYQQTPGQGLQFLFEYFSETQRNKGNFPGRFSGRQFSNSRSEMNVSTLELGDSALYLCASSMSGLSSYEQYFGPGTRLTVT.